The 5 T cell receptor beta chains reported below all come from one sample, sequenced in a study of T cell changes during pregnancy in multiple sclerosis. Some clones are missing from TCRdb's copy, which holds only in-frame ones; the method was immunoSEQ multiplex PCR. The profile covers about 62,000 clones, with roughly nine tenths appearing a single time and about 2.7% taken by the ten largest. Sequences were derived from peripheral blood, sampled in the first trimester of pregnancy. These TCRs come from a female donor with multiple sclerosis, enrolled in a pregnancy study.

This chain connects TRBV27 to TRBJ1-1, with D perhaps TRBD1 (5 bases). The CDR3 is made up of 18 amino acids. V lost 1 base and J lost 4, with 22 bases in between. Germline V gene sequence: CDR1 MNHEY, CDR2 SMNVEV (reference sequence). The DNA of the CDR3 is TGTGCCAGCAGTTTATTAGCAGGACACCATAGATTGCCCACTGAAGCTTTCTTT. Residues: CASSLLAGHHRLPTEAFF.

The V gene is TRBV4-3, the J gene TRBJ2-7; a weak D match, TRBD2 (6 bases). Germline V lookup: CDR1 LGHNA, CDR2 YSLEER. The length of the CDR3 is 15 residues. The V end lost 0 bases, the J end lost 0 bases, and 9 bases lay between the germline ends. CDR3: CASSQERGFSYEQYF. The CDR3 nucleotides read TGCGCCAGCAGCCAAGAGCGGGGTTTCTCCTACGAGCAGTACTTC.

The chain links TRBV9 to TRBJ2-1; TRBD2 aligns across 7 bases. CDR1 is SGDLS and CDR2 is YYNGEE in the germline V gene. V gave up 0 bases and J gave up 3 bases; unmatched junction bases: 3. The CDR3 is made up of 15 amino acids. In DNA form, the CDR3 reads TGTGCCAGCAGCGTAGGCGGGGGAGTCTACAATGAGCAGTTCTTC. It is translated as CASSVGGGVYNEQFF. The full variable domain, completed using reference TRBV9 and TRBJ2-1, is DSGVTQTPKHLITATGQRVTLRCSPRSGDLSVYWYQQSLDQGLQFLIQYYNGEERAKGNILERFSAQQFPDLHSELNLSSLELGDSALYFCASSVGGGVYNEQFFGPGTRLTVL.

CDR3 DNA sequence: TGTGCCAGCTCACCAGCGGGATTACACCAGCCCCAGCATTTT. This gives the protein CASSPAGLHQPQHF. V usage is TRBV18 and J usage is TRBJ1-5; D gene unclear. Germline V gene sequence: CDR1 KGHSH, CDR2 LQKENI. V lost 2 bases, J lost 7 bases, and 12 bases lay in between. This CDR3 contains 14 residues.

CDR3 DNA: TGTGCCAGTAACAGACAGGACGATGGCTACACCTTC. This sequence encodes CASNRQDDGYTF. This chain uses TRBV19 with TRBJ1-2; D is possibly TRBD1 (6 bases). V lost 7 bases, J lost 6 bases, and 12 bases lay in between. Germline values: CDR1 LNHDA, CDR2 SQIVND (reference sequence). This CDR3 has 12 residues. Using reference TRBV19 and TRBJ1-2 for the parts outside the CDR3, the full variable domain is DGGITQSPKYLFRKEGQNVTLSCEQNLNHDAMYWYRQDPGQGLRLIYYSQIVNDFQKGDIAEGYSVSREKKESFPLTVTSAQKNPTAFYLCASNRQDDGYTFGSGTRLTVV.